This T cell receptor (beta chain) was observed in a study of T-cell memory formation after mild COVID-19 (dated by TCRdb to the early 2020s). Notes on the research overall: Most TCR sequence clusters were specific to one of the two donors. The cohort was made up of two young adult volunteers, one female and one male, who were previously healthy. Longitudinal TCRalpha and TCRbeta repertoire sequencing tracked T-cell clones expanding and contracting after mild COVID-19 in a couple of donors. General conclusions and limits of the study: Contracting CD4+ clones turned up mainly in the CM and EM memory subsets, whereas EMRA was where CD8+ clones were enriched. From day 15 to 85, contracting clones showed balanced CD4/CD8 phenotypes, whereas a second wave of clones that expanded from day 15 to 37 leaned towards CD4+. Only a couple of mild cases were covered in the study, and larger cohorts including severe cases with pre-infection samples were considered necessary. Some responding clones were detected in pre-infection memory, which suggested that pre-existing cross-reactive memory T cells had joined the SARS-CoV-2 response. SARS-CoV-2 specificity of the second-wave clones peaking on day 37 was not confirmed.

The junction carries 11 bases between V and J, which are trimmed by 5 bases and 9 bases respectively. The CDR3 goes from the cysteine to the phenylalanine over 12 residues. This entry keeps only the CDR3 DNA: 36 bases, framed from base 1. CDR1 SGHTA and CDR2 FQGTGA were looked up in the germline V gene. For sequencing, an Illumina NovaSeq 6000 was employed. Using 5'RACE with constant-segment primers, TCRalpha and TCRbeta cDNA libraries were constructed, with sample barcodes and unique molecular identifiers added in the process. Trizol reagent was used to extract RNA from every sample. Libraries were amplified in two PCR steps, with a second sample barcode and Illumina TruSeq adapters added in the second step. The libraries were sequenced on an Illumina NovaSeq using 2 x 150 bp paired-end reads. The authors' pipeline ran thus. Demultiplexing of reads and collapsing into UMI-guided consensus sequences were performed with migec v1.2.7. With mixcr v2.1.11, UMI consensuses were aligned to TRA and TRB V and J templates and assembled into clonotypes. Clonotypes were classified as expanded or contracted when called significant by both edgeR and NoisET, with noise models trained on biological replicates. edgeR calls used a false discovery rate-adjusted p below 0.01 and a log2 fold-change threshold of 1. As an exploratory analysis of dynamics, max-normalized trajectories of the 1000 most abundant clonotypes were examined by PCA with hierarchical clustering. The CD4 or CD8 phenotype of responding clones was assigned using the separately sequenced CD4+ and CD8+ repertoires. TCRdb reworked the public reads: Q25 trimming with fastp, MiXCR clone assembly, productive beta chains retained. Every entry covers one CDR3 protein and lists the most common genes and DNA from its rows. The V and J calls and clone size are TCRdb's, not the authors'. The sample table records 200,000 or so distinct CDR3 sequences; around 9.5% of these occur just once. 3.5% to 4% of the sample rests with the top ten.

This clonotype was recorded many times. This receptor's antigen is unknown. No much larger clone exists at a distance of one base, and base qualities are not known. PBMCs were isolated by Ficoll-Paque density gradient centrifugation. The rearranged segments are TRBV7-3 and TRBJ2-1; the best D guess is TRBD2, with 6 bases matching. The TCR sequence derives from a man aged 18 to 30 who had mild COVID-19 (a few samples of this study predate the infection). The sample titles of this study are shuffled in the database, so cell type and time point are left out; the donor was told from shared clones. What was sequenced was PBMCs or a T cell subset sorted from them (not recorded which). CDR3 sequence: CASSRMGGEQFF. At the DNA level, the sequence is TGTGCCAGCAGCCGGATGGGGGGTGAGCAGTTCTTC.